This T cell receptor (beta chain) was retrieved from a study of T-cell memory formation after mild COVID-19. About the research overall: For the most part, TCR clusters were specific to one donor.

Broader study findings: CD8+ contracting clones occupied EMRA, while CD4+ ones occupied mainly CM and EM. Day 15 to 85 contracting clones showed balanced CD4/CD8; day 15 to 37 expanders favored CD4+.

The germline V gene has CDR1 SGHVS and CDR2 FQNEAQ. J was trimmed by 5 bases and V by 6 bases; bases with no gene match: 9. CDR3 length equals 14 residues. From 5'RACE with constant-segment primers came TCR alpha and TCR beta cDNA libraries that carried sample barcodes and UMIs. Using its own MiXCR run on the 5' RACE reads, TCRdb lists one record per CDR3 protein. The sample lists approximately 410,000 distinct CDR3 sequences, about 25% occurring once. This clonotype was recorded a few times. Its antigen is unidentified. V and J are TRBV7-8 and TRBJ2-7; 8 bases map to TRBD2. The sequence derives from an adult woman who had mild COVID-19 (a few samples of this study predate the infection). Cell type and time point are not known. The sequenced sample was PBMCs or a T cell subset sorted from them (not recorded which). The CDR3 spells CASRGTSMAHEQYF. CDR3 in DNA: TGTGCCAGCAGGGGGACTAGTATGGCCCACGAGCAGTACTTC.